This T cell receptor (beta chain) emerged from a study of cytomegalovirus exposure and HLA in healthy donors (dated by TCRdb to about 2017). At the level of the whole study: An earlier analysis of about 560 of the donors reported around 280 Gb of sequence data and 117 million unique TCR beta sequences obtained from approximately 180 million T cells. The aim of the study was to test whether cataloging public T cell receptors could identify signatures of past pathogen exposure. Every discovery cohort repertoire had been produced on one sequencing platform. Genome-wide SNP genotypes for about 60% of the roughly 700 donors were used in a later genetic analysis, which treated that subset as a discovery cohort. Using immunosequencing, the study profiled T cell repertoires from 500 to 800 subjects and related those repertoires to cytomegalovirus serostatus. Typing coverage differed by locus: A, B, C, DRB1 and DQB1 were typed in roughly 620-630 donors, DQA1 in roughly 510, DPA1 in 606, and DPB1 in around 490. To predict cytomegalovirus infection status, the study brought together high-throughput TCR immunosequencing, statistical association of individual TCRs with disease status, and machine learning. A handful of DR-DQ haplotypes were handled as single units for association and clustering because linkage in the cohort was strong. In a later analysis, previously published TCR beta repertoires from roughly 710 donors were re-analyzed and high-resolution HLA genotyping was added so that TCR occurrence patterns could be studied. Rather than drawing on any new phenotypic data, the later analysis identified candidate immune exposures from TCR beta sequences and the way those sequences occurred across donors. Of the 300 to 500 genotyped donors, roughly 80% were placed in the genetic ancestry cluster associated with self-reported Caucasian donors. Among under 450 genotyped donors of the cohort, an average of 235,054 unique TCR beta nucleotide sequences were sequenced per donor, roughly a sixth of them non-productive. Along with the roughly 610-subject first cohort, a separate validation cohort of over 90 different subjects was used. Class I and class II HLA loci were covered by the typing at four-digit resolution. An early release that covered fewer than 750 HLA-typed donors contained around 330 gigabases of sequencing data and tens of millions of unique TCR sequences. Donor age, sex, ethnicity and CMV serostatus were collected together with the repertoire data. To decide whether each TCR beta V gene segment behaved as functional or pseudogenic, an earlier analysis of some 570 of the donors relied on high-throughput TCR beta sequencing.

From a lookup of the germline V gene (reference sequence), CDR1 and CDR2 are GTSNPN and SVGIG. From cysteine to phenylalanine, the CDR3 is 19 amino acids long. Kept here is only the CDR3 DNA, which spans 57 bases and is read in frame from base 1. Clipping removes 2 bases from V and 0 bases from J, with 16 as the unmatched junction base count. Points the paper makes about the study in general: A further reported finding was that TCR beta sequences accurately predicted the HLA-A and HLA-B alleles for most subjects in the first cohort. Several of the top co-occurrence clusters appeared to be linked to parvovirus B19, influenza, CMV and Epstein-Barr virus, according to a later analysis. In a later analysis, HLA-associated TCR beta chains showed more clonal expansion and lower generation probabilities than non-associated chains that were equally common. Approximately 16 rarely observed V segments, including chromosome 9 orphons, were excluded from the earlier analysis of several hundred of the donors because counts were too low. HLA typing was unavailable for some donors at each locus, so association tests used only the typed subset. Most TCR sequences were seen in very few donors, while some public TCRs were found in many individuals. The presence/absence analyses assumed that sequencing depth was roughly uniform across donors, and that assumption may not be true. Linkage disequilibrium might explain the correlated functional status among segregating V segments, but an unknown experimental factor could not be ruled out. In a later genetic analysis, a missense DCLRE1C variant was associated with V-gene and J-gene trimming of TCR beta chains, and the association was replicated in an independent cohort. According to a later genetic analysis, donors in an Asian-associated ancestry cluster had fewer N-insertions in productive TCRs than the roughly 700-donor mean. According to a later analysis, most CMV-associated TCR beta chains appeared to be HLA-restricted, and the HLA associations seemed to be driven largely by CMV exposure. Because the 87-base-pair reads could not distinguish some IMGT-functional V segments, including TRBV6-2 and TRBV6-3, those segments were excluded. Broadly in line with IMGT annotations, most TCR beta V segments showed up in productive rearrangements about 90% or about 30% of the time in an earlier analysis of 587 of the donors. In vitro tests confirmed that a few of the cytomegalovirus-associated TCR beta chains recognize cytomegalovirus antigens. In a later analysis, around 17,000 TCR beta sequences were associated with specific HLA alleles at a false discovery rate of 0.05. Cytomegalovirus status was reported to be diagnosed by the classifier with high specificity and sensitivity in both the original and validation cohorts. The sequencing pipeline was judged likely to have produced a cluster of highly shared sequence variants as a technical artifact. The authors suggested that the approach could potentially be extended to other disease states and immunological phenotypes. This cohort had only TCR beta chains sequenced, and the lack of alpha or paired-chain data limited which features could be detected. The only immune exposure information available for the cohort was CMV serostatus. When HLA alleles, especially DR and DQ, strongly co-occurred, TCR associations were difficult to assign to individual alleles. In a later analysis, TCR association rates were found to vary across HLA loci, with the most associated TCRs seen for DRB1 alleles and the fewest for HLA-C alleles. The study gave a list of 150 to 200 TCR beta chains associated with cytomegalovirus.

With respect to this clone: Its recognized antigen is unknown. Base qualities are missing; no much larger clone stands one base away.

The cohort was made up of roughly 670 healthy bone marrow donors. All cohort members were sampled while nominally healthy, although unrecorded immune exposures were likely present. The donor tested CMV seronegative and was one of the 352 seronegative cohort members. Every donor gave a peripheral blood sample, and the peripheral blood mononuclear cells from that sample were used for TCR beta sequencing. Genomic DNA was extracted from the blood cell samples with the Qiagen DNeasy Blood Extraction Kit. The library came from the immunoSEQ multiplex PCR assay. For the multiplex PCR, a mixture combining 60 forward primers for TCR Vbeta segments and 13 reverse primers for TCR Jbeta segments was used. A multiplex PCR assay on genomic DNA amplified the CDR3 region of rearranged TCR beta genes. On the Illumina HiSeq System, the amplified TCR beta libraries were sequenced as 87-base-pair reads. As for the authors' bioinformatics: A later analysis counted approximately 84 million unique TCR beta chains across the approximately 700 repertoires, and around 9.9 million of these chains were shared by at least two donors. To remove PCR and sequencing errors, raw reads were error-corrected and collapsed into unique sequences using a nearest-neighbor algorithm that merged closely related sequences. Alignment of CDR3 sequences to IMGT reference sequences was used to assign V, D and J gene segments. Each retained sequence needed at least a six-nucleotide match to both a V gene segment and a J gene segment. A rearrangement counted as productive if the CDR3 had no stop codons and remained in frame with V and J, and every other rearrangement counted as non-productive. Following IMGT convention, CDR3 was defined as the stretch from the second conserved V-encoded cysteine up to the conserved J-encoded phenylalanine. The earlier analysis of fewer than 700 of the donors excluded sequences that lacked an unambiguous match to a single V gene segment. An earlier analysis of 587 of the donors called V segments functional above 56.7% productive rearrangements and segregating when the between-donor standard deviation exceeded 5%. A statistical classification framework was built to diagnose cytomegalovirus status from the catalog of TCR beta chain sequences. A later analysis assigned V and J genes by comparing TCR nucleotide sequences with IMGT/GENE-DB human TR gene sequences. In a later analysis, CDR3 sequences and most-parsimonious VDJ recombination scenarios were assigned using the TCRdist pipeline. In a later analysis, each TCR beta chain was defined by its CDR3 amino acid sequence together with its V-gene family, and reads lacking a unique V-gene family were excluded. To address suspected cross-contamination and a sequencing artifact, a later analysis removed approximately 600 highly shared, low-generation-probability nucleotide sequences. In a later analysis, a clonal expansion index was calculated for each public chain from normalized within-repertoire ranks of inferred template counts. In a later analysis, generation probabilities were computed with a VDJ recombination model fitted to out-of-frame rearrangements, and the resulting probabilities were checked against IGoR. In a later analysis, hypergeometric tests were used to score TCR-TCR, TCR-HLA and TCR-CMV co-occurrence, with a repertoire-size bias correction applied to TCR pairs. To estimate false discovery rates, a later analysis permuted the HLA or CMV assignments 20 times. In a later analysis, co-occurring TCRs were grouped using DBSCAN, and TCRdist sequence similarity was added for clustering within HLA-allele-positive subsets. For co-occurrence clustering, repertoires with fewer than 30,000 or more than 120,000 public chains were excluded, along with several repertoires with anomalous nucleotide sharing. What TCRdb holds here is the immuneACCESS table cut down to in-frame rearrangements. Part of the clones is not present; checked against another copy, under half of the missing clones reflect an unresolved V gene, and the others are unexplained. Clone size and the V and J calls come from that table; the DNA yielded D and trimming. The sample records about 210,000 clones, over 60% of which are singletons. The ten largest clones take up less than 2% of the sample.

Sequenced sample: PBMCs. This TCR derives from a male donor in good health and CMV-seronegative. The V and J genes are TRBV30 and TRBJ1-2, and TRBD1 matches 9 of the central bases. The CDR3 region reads CAWSKDRGVPRSSNYGYTF. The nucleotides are TGTGCCTGGAGTAAGGACAGGGGAGTCCCTCGGTCCTCTAACTATGGCTACACCTTC.